The table lists the clone carrying this T cell receptor (beta chain) with a count of one. Antigen specificity is unknown. In every patient, relapse followed autologous stem cell transplantation, while exposure to brentuximab vedotin differed. Data came from immunoSEQ multiplex PCR; TCRdb stores just in-frame clones and leaves some out. Of about 90,000 clones in the sample, 80% to 95% were seen once. Germline V gene data show CDR1 as MNHNS and CDR2 as SASEGT. Trimming removed 7 bases from V and 3 bases from J, with 10 bases in between. The CDR3 is made up of 12 amino acids. This sample is part of a study of PD-1 blockade in classical Hodgkin lymphoma. The study's findings and limits: The study found complete responders had baseline diversity similar to newly diagnosed patients.

This material consisted of peripheral blood mononuclear cells (PBMCs), taken before the second cycle of nivolumab. The chain employs TRBV6-1 and TRBJ2-7; the D gene is possibly TRBD1 (6 bases). The TCR comes from a human donor with classical Hodgkin lymphoma. The CDR3 nucleotides are TGTGCCAGCAACCAGGGGAGCTACGAGCAGTACTTC. It yields the protein CASNQGSYEQYF.